This T cell receptor (beta chain) was captured in a study of cytomegalovirus exposure and HLA in healthy donors (dated by TCRdb to about 2017). At the level of the whole study: An earlier analysis of approximately 600 of the donors reported 250 to 350 Gb of sequence data and about 100 million unique TCR beta sequences from 150 million to 200 million T cells. Roughly 300 gigabases of sequencing data and some 85 million unique TCR sequences were included in an early release covering about 700 HLA-typed donors. Among the roughly 400 genotyped donors, approximately 82% belonged to the genetic ancestry cluster associated with self-reported Caucasian donors. The study aimed to test whether cataloging public T cell receptors could reveal signatures of past pathogen exposure. Using immunosequencing, the study profiled T cell repertoires from some 670 subjects and related those repertoires to cytomegalovirus serostatus. In addition to the first cohort of approximately 650 subjects, a separate validation cohort of approximately 120 different subjects was used. To predict cytomegalovirus infection status, the study brought together high-throughput TCR immunosequencing, statistical association of individual TCRs with disease status, and machine learning. To study patterns of TCR occurrence, a later analysis re-analyzed previously published TCR beta repertoires from just over 650 donors and added high-resolution HLA genotyping. In the later analysis, no new phenotypic data were used to find candidate immune exposures; instead, reliance was placed on TCR beta sequences and their occurrence across donors. To decide whether each TCR beta V gene segment behaved as functional or pseudogenic, an earlier analysis of 587 of the donors relied on high-throughput TCR beta sequencing. Donor age, sex, ethnicity and CMV serostatus were collected together with the repertoire data. Genome-wide SNP genotypes for about 65% of the 666 donors were used in a later genetic analysis, which treated that subset as a discovery cohort. All discovery cohort repertoires had been generated on a single sequencing platform. Class I and class II HLA loci were covered by the typing at four-digit resolution. The number of typed donors differed by locus: roughly 629-640 for A, B, C, DRB1 and DQB1; 500 to 550 for DQA1; around 610 for DPA1; and some 430 for DPB1. Because of strong linkage in the cohort, roughly 5 DR-DQ haplotypes were treated as single units for association and clustering. Among over 350 genotyped donors of the cohort, an average of approximately 240,000 unique TCR beta nucleotide sequences were sequenced per donor, around a sixth of them non-productive. On the study overall, not on this receptor specifically: According to a later genetic analysis, donors in an Asian-associated ancestry cluster had fewer N-insertions in productive TCRs than the approximately 650-donor mean. The cohort was sequenced for TCR beta chains only, and without alpha or paired-chain data the features that could be detected were limited. A later analysis associated 15,000 to 20,000 TCR beta sequences with specific HLA alleles at a false discovery rate of 0.05. In a later analysis, several top co-occurrence clusters were reported to appear linked to parvovirus B19, influenza, CMV and Epstein-Barr virus. The authors suggested that the approach could potentially be extended to other disease states and immunological phenotypes. The study listed approximately 150 TCR beta chains as associated with cytomegalovirus. While some public TCRs were present in many individuals, most TCR sequences turned up only very rarely across donors. A few of the identified cytomegalovirus-associated TCR beta chains were confirmed in vitro to be specific for cytomegalovirus antigens. Broadly in line with IMGT annotations, most TCR beta V segments showed up in productive rearrangements about 87% or about 30% of the time in an earlier analysis of 450 to 600 of the donors. In a later analysis, TCR association rates were found to vary across HLA loci, with the most associated TCRs seen for DRB1 alleles and the fewest for HLA-C alleles. Some IMGT-functional V segments, including TRBV6-2 and TRBV6-3, could not be distinguished by the 87-base-pair reads and were therefore excluded. Over 15 rarely observed V segments, including chromosome 9 orphons, were excluded from the earlier analysis of approximately 500 of the donors because counts were too low. When HLA alleles, especially DR and DQ, strongly co-occurred, attributing TCR associations to individual alleles was difficult. Presence/absence analyses assumed roughly uniform sequencing depth across donors, an assumption that may not hold. For the cohort, immune exposure information was limited to CMV serostatus. In a later analysis, HLA-associated TCR beta chains showed more clonal expansion and lower generation probabilities than non-associated chains that were equally common. V-gene and J-gene trimming of TCR beta chains was associated with a missense DCLRE1C variant in a later genetic analysis, and the association was replicated in an independent cohort. Correlated functional status among segregating V segments might reflect linkage disequilibrium, but an unknown experimental factor could not be ruled out. Because HLA typing was unavailable for some donors at each locus, only the typed subset was used in association tests. A cluster of highly shared sequence variants was judged likely to be a technical artifact of the sequencing pipeline. A further reported finding was that TCR beta sequences accurately predicted the HLA-A and HLA-B alleles for most subjects in the first cohort. In both the original and validation cohorts, the classifier was reported to diagnose cytomegalovirus status with high specificity and sensitivity. According to a later analysis, most CMV-associated TCR beta chains appeared to be HLA-restricted, and the HLA associations seemed to be driven largely by CMV exposure.

The cohort comprised fewer than 700 healthy bone marrow donors. All cohort members were sampled while nominally healthy, although unrecorded immune exposures were likely present. The donor was CMV seronegative and belonged to the group of approximately 320 seronegative cohort members. A peripheral blood sample was collected from each donor, and TCR beta sequencing was performed on peripheral blood mononuclear cells. The Qiagen DNeasy Blood Extraction Kit was used to extract genomic DNA from the blood cell samples. Receptors were amplified or captured by the immunoSEQ multiplex PCR assay. For the multiplex PCR, a mixture combining 60 forward primers for TCR Vbeta segments and 13 reverse primers for TCR Jbeta segments was used. The CDR3 region of rearranged TCR beta genes was amplified from genomic DNA with a multiplex PCR assay. On the Illumina HiSeq System, the amplified TCR beta libraries were sequenced as 87-base-pair reads. The paper's processing steps were these. In a later analysis, some 80 million unique TCR beta chains were counted across the 666 repertoires, and approximately 11 million of these chains were shared by at least two donors. A nearest-neighbor algorithm error-corrected the raw reads and collapsed the reads into unique sequences, merging closely related sequences to remove PCR and sequencing errors. V, D and J gene segments were assigned by aligning CDR3 sequences to IMGT reference sequences. Each retained sequence needed at least a six-nucleotide match to both a V gene segment and a J gene segment. A rearrangement counted as productive if the CDR3 had no stop codons and remained in frame with V and J, and every other rearrangement counted as non-productive. CDR3 was defined according to IMGT convention as the region running from the second conserved V-encoded cysteine to the conserved J-encoded phenylalanine. In an earlier analysis of around 540 of the donors, sequences lacking an unambiguous match to a single V gene segment were excluded. An earlier analysis of a few hundred of the donors classified V segments as functional when productive rearrangements were above 56.7% and as segregating when the standard deviation between donors was above 5%. To diagnose cytomegalovirus status from the catalog of TCR beta chain sequences, a statistical classification framework was built. A later analysis assigned V and J genes by comparing TCR nucleotide sequences with IMGT/GENE-DB human TR gene sequences. In a later analysis, CDR3 sequences and most-parsimonious VDJ recombination scenarios were assigned using the TCRdist pipeline. In a later analysis, each TCR beta chain was defined by its CDR3 amino acid sequence together with its V-gene family, and reads lacking a unique V-gene family were excluded. A later analysis removed 500 to 650 highly shared, low-generation-probability nucleotide sequences to deal with suspected cross-contamination and a sequencing artifact. A later analysis calculated a clonal expansion index for each public chain from normalized within-repertoire ranks of inferred template counts. Generation probabilities in a later analysis came from a VDJ recombination model fitted to out-of-frame rearrangements, and those results were checked against IGoR. A later analysis scored TCR-TCR, TCR-HLA and TCR-CMV co-occurrence with hypergeometric tests, applying a repertoire-size bias correction to TCR pairs. False discovery rates were estimated in a later analysis by permuting HLA or CMV assignments 20 times. A later analysis grouped co-occurring TCRs with DBSCAN, adding TCRdist sequence similarity when clustering within HLA-allele-positive subsets. Repertoires with fewer than 30,000 or more than 120,000 public chains were left out of co-occurrence clustering, as were a handful of repertoires with anomalous nucleotide sharing. This immuneACCESS table, as held by TCRdb, lists in-frame sequences with V and J called but not all clones. Of the missing ones, under half trace to an unresolved V gene in checked studies; the others have no known cause. The V and J calls and clone size come from that table; D and trimming were worked out from the DNA. A total of some 120,000 clones appear in this sample, approximately 80% of them only once. Roughly 2% of the sample is in the top ten clones.

Comment on this clone: Its antigen is currently not known. No base quality values were provided; no much bigger clone lies one nucleotide off.

The germline ends are 28 bases apart after V is trimmed by 1 base and J by 0 bases. Its CDR3 holds 22 amino acids, cysteine through phenylalanine. The only DNA kept is the CDR3, 66 bases in frame from the first base. Reading the germline V gene gives CDR1 SGHVS and CDR2 FNYEAQ. Sequencing was performed on PBMCs. The receptor comes from a man aged 18 to 29 in good health and CMV-seronegative. The sequence is built from TRBV7-6 and TRBJ1-3; the D segment could be TRBD1, given 6 matching bases. The CDR3 amino acid sequence is: CASSLVWGPSRDTYGSGNTIYF. The nucleotides read TGTGCCAGCAGCTTAGTATGGGGGCCCTCGCGTGACACTTACGGCTCTGGAAACACCATATATTTT. The full variable domain, with segments outside the CDR3 supplied by the reference TRBV7-6 and TRBJ1-3 proteins, appears as GAGVSQSPRYKVTKRGQDVALRCDPISGHVSLYWYRQALGQGPEFLTYFNYEAQQDKSGLPNDRFSAERPEGSISTLTIQRTEQRDSAMYRCASSLVWGPSRDTYGSGNTIYFGEGSWLTVV.